This T cell receptor beta chain emerged from a study of shared clonotypes between healthy human individuals. Study results and limitations: In the sorted subsets, rarefaction showed sequencing was incomplete despite large depth. The naive CD4 repertoires of several donors were compared, and approximately 5% of clonotypes were shared.

Method: immunoSEQ multiplex PCR; TCRdb's copy keeps in-frame clones and lacks some. Of about 2.1 million clones in the sample, just over 90% were seen once. Cells designated naive CD8 were CD45RO-negative and were positively selected for CCR7, with terminally differentiated effector memory CD45RA+ cells excluded. The CDR3 runs to 14 residues. In germline, CDR1 is MNHNS, CDR2 SASEGT. Trimming left V 6 bases short and J 0 bases short, with 11 bases between. As regards this clone: What it binds is unknown.

This TCR derives from a man aged 18 to 30 in good health. Some clones in this sample may be carry-over from other donors' samples. This rearrangement joins TRBV6-1 to TRBJ1-2; D call uncertain. The material sequenced was naive CD8+ T cells from PBMCs. Here the CDR3 DNA reads TGTGCCAGCAGGTCCACCGGTTCTAACTATGGCTACACCTTC. This sequence encodes CASRSTGSNYGYTF.